Listed here is a single T cell receptor beta chain. Antigen: not known. Data came from immunoSEQ multiplex PCR; TCRdb stores just in-frame clones and leaves some out. The sample gives about 110,000 clones, 90% to 95% of which show up once; 7.5% is in the top ten. The data belong to a study of T cell responses to AZD1222 COVID-19 vaccine. The study's findings and limits: The donors showed a predominance of white British ancestry and of females, with possible underestimation of clonal diversity. Two AZD1222 doses significantly raised spike-specific TCR breadth and depth over controls. Nearly half of unique spike-specific TCRs reportedly avoided B.1.351 and B.1.1.7 mutated regions.

The sequence derives from an adult in good health. The source material was peripheral blood, sampled on day 0 of AZD1222 vaccination.

The CDR3 spells CASSYSKDYEQYF. CDR3 DNA sequence: TGTGCCAGCAGTTACTCGAAAGACTACGAGCAGTACTTC. The chain carries TRBV6-5 and TRBJ2-7; D uncertain. There are 13 residues in the CDR3. V shed 0 bases and J shed 3 bases, with 6 bases lying between them. Germline CDR1 and CDR2: MNHEY and SVGAGI.